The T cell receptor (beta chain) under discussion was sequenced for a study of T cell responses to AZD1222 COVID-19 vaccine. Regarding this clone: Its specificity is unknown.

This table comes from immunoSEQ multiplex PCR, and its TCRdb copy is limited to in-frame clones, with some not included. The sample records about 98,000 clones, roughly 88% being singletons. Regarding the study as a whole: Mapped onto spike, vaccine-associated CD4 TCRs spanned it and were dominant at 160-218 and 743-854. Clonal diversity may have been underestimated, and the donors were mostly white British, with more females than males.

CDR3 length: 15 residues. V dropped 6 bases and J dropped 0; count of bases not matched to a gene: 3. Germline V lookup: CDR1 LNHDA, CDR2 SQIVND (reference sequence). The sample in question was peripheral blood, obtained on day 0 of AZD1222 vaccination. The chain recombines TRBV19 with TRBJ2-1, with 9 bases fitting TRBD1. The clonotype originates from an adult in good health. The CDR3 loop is CASSMDRGSYNEQFF. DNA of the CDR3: TGTGCCAGTAGCATGGACAGGGGCTCCTACAATGAGCAGTTCTTC.